The clone carrying this TCR beta chain appeared many times. Its antigen is currently unknown. This record comes from a study of regulatory T cells in long-lasting Graves disease. The wider study: Those Graves' patients who were newly diagnosed had been on antithyroid drugs under 3 months.

The study's findings and limits: The small sample size may have reduced accuracy.

The TCR beta library used iRepertoire HTBI primers with Arm-PCR amplification of CDR3. TCRdb reprocessed the multiplex PCR reads via MiXCR and lists one record per CDR3 protein. Of a few hundred thousand distinct CDR3 sequences in the sample, roughly 15% are singletons; the top ten hold approximately 7.8%. The CDR3 runs 16 residues. Germline assignment: CDR1 SGHDT and CDR2 YYEEEE. The V and J ends lost 0 bases and 5 bases, in that order; junction bases with no gene match: 7. This sample's time point: newly diagnosed GD, antithyroid drugs for less than 3 months. Making the TCR library involved RNA that had been extracted from PBMCs. This sample also belongs to another study, concerning T cells in Graves' hyperthyroidism and ophthalmopathy. As that study records: Stable Graves' hyperthyroidism meant no ophthalmopathy progression within 18 months. Ophthalmopathy and stable hyperthyroidism were separated by a 13 V-J model.

The sequences come from peripheral blood mononuclear cells (PBMCs), collected at new diagnosis, from a patient treated with antithyroid drugs. The sequence came from a woman aged 40 to 49 with Graves disease. This chain connects TRBV5-6 to TRBJ2-5; TRBD1 agrees at 10 bases. The CDR3 coding sequence is TGTGCCAGCAGCTTGGATGGGACAGGGGTCCGTGAGACCCAGTACTTC. The encoded protein is CASSLDGTGVRETQYF.